These 24 T cell receptor beta chains were all obtained from the same sample, sequenced in a study of blood T cell repertoires in COVID-19. Assay: immunoSEQ multiplex PCR; the TCRdb copy retains only in-frame clones and omits some. The table lists roughly 97,000 clones, roughly 80% of them singletons. Sequencing used peripheral blood. These receptors all stem from a man in his sixties with acute or convalescent COVID-19.

The genes are TRBV7-2 and TRBJ2-1, with a weak D call TRBD1 (6 bases). Germline-derived CDR1 and CDR2 are SGHTA and FQGNSA. V dropped 5 bases and J dropped 8 bases, with 10 bases sitting between them. This CDR3 is built from 12 residues. The CDR3 spells CASSPGVDEQFF. The CDR3 DNA sequence: TGTGCCAGCAGCCCAGGGGTCGATGAGCAGTTCTTC. The variable domain in full, completed from reference TRBV7-2 and TRBJ2-1, reads GAGVSQSPSNKVTEKGKDVELRCDPISGHTALYWYRQSLGQGLEFLIYFQGNSAPDKSGLPSDRFSAERTGGSVSTLTIQRTQQEDSAVYLCASSPGVDEQFFGPGTRLTVL.

J is TRBJ2-7 and V is TRBV15; the match to TRBD2 covers 7 bases. J lost 4 bases, V lost 0 bases, and 15 bases had no gene match. Per the germline V gene, CDR1 is LNHNV and CDR2 is YYDKDF (reference sequence). The CDR3 spans 18 residues. CDR3 sequence: CATSRDLEAGEWLYEQYF. CDR3 nucleotide sequence: TGTGCCACCAGCAGAGATCTGGAGGCGGGGGAGTGGTTGTACGAGCAGTACTTC.

This rearrangement joins TRBV6-2 or TRBV6-3 to TRBJ2-2, with 11 nucleotides matching TRBD2. CDR3 length: 16 amino acids. Germline CDR1 MNHEY, CDR2 SVGEGT. The V gene end was trimmed by 5 bases and the J gene end by 6 bases; junction bases not matched to a gene: 8. The CDR3 is CASSPRVAGGPGELFF. The CDR3 DNA reads as TGTGCCAGCAGTCCGAGGGTAGCGGGAGGGCCCGGGGAGCTGTTTTTT.

The V gene is TRBV7-2, the J gene TRBJ2-2; no clear D. There are 15 residues in the CDR3. The V gene's germline CDR1 is SGHTA and CDR2 FQGNSA. With 3 bases removed from V and 3 bases from J, the gap between germline ends came to 11 bases. CDR3 protein: CASSLRSLYTGELFF. Written as DNA, the CDR3 is TGTGCCAGCAGCTTGAGAAGTCTTTACACCGGGGAGCTGTTTTTT.

V usage is TRBV30 and J usage is TRBJ1-5; a possible D gene is TRBD1 (6 bases). From germline, CDR1 is GTSNPN and CDR2 SVGIG (reference sequence). The CDR3 extends over 14 amino acids. Trimming cost V 1 base and J 4 bases, with 11 bases left between them. CDR3 amino acids: CAWSGVGQNQPQHF. CDR3 DNA: TGTGCCTGGAGTGGGGTTGGACAGAATCAGCCCCAGCATTTT.

The chain uses TRBV28 and TRBJ2-7; D possibly corresponds to TRBD1 (7 bases). Germline assignment: CDR1 MDHEN and CDR2 SYDVKM. V dropped 7 bases and J dropped 4 bases, with 20 bases sitting between them. CDR3 length: 15 amino acids. DNA for the CDR3: TGTGCCAGCAAGGGTCAGGGGCAGGGGGGATACGAGCAGTACTTC. It specifies CASKGQGQGGYEQYF.

This sequence joins TRBV3-1 (or the pseudogene TRBV3-2) and TRBJ2-1, with D perhaps TRBD1 (5 bases). CDR1 is LGHDT, CDR2 YNNKEL, per germline (reference sequence). V dropped 0 bases and J dropped 8 bases, with 14 bases sitting between them. This CDR3 comprises 15 residues. CDR3 sequence (DNA): TGTGCCAGCAGCCAAGAAAAATTGCTACAGGATGAGCAGTTCTTC. Residues: CASSQEKLLQDEQFF.

This chain uses TRBV28 with TRBJ2-5; D may be TRBD2 (6 bases). The CDR3 is 11 amino acids. Between the trimmed V and J ends, which lost 8 bases and 2 bases, there was a span of 6 bases. Germline CDR1 is MDHEN and CDR2 is SYDVKM. The CDR3 nucleotides are TGTGCCAGCGGACTACAAGAGACCCAGTACTTC. The encoded protein is CASGLQETQYF.

CDR3 amino acids: CASSDGGLAGADTQYF. The CDR3 DNA sequence: TGTGCCAGCAGCGACGGCGGGTTAGCGGGGGCAGATACGCAGTATTTT. The chain employs TRBV9 and TRBJ2-3; 9 positions match TRBD2. Trimming at V came to 3 bases and at J to 4 bases, leaving 9 bases not matched to a gene. In germline, CDR1 is SGDLS, CDR2 YYNGEE. The CDR3 spans 16 residues.

This clone has just a few counts. This chain uses TRBV29-1 with TRBJ2-7; 8 bases line up with TRBD1. Trimming at V came to 5 bases and at J to 3 bases, leaving 9 bases not matched to a gene. The CDR3 is 14 residues long. Germline CDR1 reads SQVTM; CDR2 reads ANQGSEA. Written as DNA, the CDR3 is TGCAGCGTTTTAGAGGGGACAGGACTCTACGAGCAGTACTTC. Protein product: CSVLEGTGLYEQYF.

The V call is TRBV24-1, the J call TRBJ2-1, with 12 bases fitting TRBD2. The junction had 4 bases not matched to a gene; V was cut back by 9 bases and J by 2 bases. The CDR3 covers 15 residues. CDR1 is KGHDR and CDR2 is SFDVKD in the germline V gene. The CDR3 protein is CATASSGGAYNEQFF. The CDR3 nucleotides are TGTGCCACCGCGTCTAGCGGGGGGGCCTACAATGAGCAGTTCTTC.

V gene TRBV9 combines with J gene TRBJ2-1; 12 bases fit TRBD2. CDR1 is SGDLS and CDR2 is YYNGEE in the germline V gene. The CDR3 consists of 18 residues. The trim removed 5 bases at V and 5 bases at J, leaving 14 bases unmatched. CDR3 DNA: TGTGCCAGCAGGAAGACTAGCGGGAGTTTGAGAGTAGACAATGAGCAGTTCTTC. It encodes CASRKTSGSLRVDNEQFF.

About this clone: Germline and junction disagree at one end, which may indicate a read error. CDR3 protein: CASSYSAGFYEQYF. In DNA form, the CDR3 reads TGTGCCAGCAGCTACTCGGCGGGGTTCTACGAGCAGTACTTC. This chain links TRBV6-6 with TRBJ2-7; D possibly corresponds to TRBD2 (6 bases). This CDR3 is built from 14 residues. The germline gives CDR1 MNHNY, CDR2 SVGAGI (reference sequence).

The count of this clone is one. CDR3 in amino acids: CSASVPGQGFYEQYF. CDR3 in DNA: TGCAGTGCTAGTGTCCCGGGACAGGGCTTCTACGAGCAGTACTTC. The genes are TRBV20-1 and TRBJ2-7, with 9 bases fitting TRBD1. The germline V gene encodes CDR1 DFQATT and CDR2 SNEGSKA (reference sequence). V was clipped by 3 bases and J by 3 bases; unmatched bases: 9. CDR3 length equals 15 residues.

V and J are TRBV27 and TRBJ1-2; D might be TRBD1 (6 bases). Germline V CDR1 and CDR2: MNHEY, SMNVEV (reference sequence). This CDR3 region has 14 residues. With 3 bases removed from V and 5 bases from J, the gap between germline ends came to 13 bases. CDR3 loop: CASSFSRQVYGYTF. The CDR3 DNA is TGTGCCAGCAGTTTCTCTCGACAGGTTTATGGCTACACCTTC.

The rearrangement links TRBV28 to TRBJ2-7; possibly TRBD2 for D (6 bases). The V end lost 6 bases, the J end lost 2 bases, and 14 bases lay between the germline ends. The germline gives CDR1 MDHEN, CDR2 SYDVKM. The CDR3 covers 14 residues. CDR3 sequence (DNA): TGTGCCAGCAGCCCCCTTGCGGGACCCTACGAGCAGTACTTC. Its protein product is CASSPLAGPYEQYF.

V is TRBV29-1 and J is TRBJ2-7; 7 bases align to TRBD1. Germline CDR1 and CDR2: SQVTM and ANQGSEA. Trimming took 4 bases from V and 4 from J; bases not matched to a gene: 10. The CDR3 consists of 14 residues. The CDR3 DNA sequence: TGCAGCGTTGTAAAAACGGCAGGGGGTTACGAGCAGTACTTC. This sequence encodes CSVVKTAGGYEQYF.

The chain joins TRBV9 to TRBJ2-7, with 10 bases lining up with TRBD2. Trimming cost V 4 bases and J 7 bases; bases outside gene matches: 5. CDR3 length: 13 residues. CDR1 is SGDLS, CDR2 YYNGEE, per germline. The CDR3 nucleotides are TGTGCCAGCAGCAAGGGACTAGCGTGGGAGCAGTACTTC. It translates to CASSKGLAWEQYF.

V usage is TRBV7-6 and J usage is TRBJ2-1; tentatively, D is TRBD1 (5 bases). There are 13 residues in the CDR3. Trimming took off 6 bases at V and 4 bases at J, with 10 bases between the two ends. Germline V gene lookup returns CDR1 SGHVS and CDR2 FNYEAQ. Written as DNA, the CDR3 is TGTGCCAGCAGGGATACAGGTTACAATGAGCAGTTCTTC. It codes for CASRDTGYNEQFF.

The genes are TRBV6-5 and TRBJ1-2; D perhaps matches TRBD1 (6 bases). Germline V gene lookup returns CDR1 MNHEY and CDR2 SVGAGI. Trimming removed 0 bases at V and 5 bases at J, with 13 bases between. The CDR3 spans 15 residues. CDR3 loop: CASSYSGGGEYGYTF. CDR3 nucleotide sequence: TGTGCCAGCAGTTACTCAGGGGGAGGGGAGTATGGCTACACCTTC.

This clone was picked up a small number of times. The J gene is TRBJ2-2, the V gene TRBV6-1; D remains ambiguous. Trimming shortened V by 1 base and J by 0 bases, and 15 bases separated the two germline ends. Germline V CDR1 and CDR2: MNHNS, SASEGT. The CDR3 has 18 amino acids. The CDR3 DNA follows: TGTGCCAGCAGTGAAGTAGCAGCGCGAGCGCCGAACACCGGGGAGCTGTTTTTT. It codes for CASSEVAARAPNTGELFF.

J is TRBJ1-1 and V is TRBV10-3; a possible D gene is TRBD1 (5 bases). The germline V gene has CDR1 ENHRY and CDR2 SYGVKD. The V gene lost 10 bases and the J gene lost 5 bases, with 14 bases spanning the gap. CDR3 length equals 12 residues. The CDR3 here is CATGGGRTEAFF. CDR3 nucleotide sequence: TGTGCCACCGGGGGGGGTAGGACTGAAGCTTTCTTT.

The chain uses TRBV12-3 or TRBV12-4 and TRBJ1-4; D not resolved. The CDR3 contains 12 residues. V dropped 3 bases and J dropped 8 bases, with 7 bases sitting between them. The DNA for the CDR3 is TGTGCCAGCAGTTTGACGGGAGAAAAACTGTTTTTT. Translating it yields CASSLTGEKLFF.

The chain joins TRBV7-9 to TRBJ1-4; 9 nucleotides match TRBD1. From germline, CDR1 is SEHNR and CDR2 FQNEAQ (reference sequence). V gave up 3 bases and J gave up 6 bases; unmatched junction bases: 2. This CDR3 contains 14 residues. Written as DNA, the CDR3 is TGTGCCAGCAGCTTGGGACAGGGTTATGAAAAACTGTTTTTT. Its protein is CASSLGQGYEKLFF.